The source of this TCR beta chain is a study of blood T cell repertoires in COVID-19. In the study overall: PBMCs, B-cell-depleted T cells, or T cells provided the cDNA or gDNA that made up the material.

CDR3 length equals 12 residues. Trimming shortened V by 3 bases and J by 2 bases, and 2 bases separated the two germline ends. Germline loops: CDR1 LNHDA, CDR2 SQIVND (reference sequence). Seattle patients were enrolled while actively infected and followed longitudinally. This clone has just one count. Study processing details: Quantification of nucleated cells was approximated via reference gene primer amplification. The assay was immunoSEQ multiplex PCR, and TCRdb's table has in-frame clones only and misses some. For V, J and clone size, that table is used; D and trimming come from the DNA. There are roughly 260,000 clones in the sample; about 90% occur only once, and about 11% lies in the top ten.

Source material: peripheral blood. The receptor was derived from a woman between 25 and 40 years old with COVID-19, enrolled during active disease. The chain carries TRBV19 and TRBJ2-1; D is unclear. CDR3 nucleotides: TGTGCCAGTAGTATCACCTACAATGAGCAGTTCTTC. Protein product: CASSITYNEQFF.